This TCR beta chain was recorded in a study of early T cells in non-severe SARS-CoV-2 infection. Many counts were recorded for this clonotype. Germline lookup yields CDR1 SGHTA and CDR2 FQGTGA. V gave up 4 bases and J gave up 7 bases, with 5 bases separating them. The CDR3 covers 11 residues. TCRdb called the 5' RACE reads again in MiXCR, with one record for every CDR3 protein. Altogether 50,000 to 70,000 distinct CDR3 sequences are present, about 8.4% being singletons, with the ten largest covering about 3.2%. Sequenced: whole blood. This receptor was taken from an adult who was a healthcare worker with PCR-confirmed SARS-CoV-2 infection or an uninfected control (not recorded which). This chain links TRBV7-3 with TRBJ2-1; D assignment may be TRBD1 or TRBD2 (5 bases each). The DNA for the CDR3 is TGTGCCAGCAGCTGGGGGAATGAGCAGTTCTTC. This codes for CASSWGNEQFF.